This TCR beta chain was sequenced for a study of cytomegalovirus exposure and HLA in healthy donors. On the study more broadly: An analysis done earlier identified about 100 million unique TCR beta sequences from about 179 million T cells. Points from the study as a whole: Confirmation in vitro established that three CMV-associated chains were specific for CMV antigens. Rarity characterized most TCR sequences, yet some public TCRs appeared in many donors. The classifier was said to identify cytomegalovirus status with high specificity and sensitivity.

This PCR relied on a set of 60 Vbeta primers and 13 Jbeta primers. Produced via immunoSEQ multiplex PCR; TCRdb's table is partial and in-frame only. The table includes about 200,000 clones, 75% to 80% detected once. Note on this clone: The antigen remains undetermined.

V shed 3 bases, J shed 0 bases, and the junction held 7 bases outside the gene matches. Germline V gene sequence: CDR1 LGHNA, CDR2 YNFKEQ. The CDR3 contains 18 residues. This TCR was recovered from a male donor in good health and CMV-seronegative. The chain employs TRBV4-2 and TRBJ2-3, with 12 nucleotides matching TRBD2. The specimen was PBMCs. In nucleotides, the CDR3 is TGTGCCAGCAGCCACGGACTAGCGGGATATACTAGCACAGATACGCAGTATTTT. Protein product: CASSHGLAGYTSTDTQYF.